The 16 T cell receptor beta chains presented below share a single source sample, sequenced in a study of shared clonotypes between healthy human individuals. The assay was immunoSEQ multiplex PCR, and TCRdb's table has in-frame clones only and misses some. The profile shows some 1.1 million clones, 77% of them singletons. Material for sequencing was memory CD4+ T cells from PBMCs. This sample's subset: CD45RA-negative fraction. These receptors were collected from a young man in good health. Some clones in this sample may be carry-over from other donors' samples.

The chain has TRBV15 and TRBJ1-2; tentatively, D is TRBD1 (5 bases). V shed 5 bases and J shed 0 bases, with 10 bases lying between them. Germline lookup yields CDR1 LNHNV and CDR2 YYDKDF (reference sequence). CDR3 size: 14 residues. CDR3 residues: CATSEVGANYGYTF. CDR3 coding DNA: TGTGCCACCAGCGAGGTAGGGGCTAACTATGGCTACACCTTC.

On this clone itself: Other DNA sequences from this sample encode an identical CDR3 as well. This rearrangement joins TRBV18 to TRBJ1-5, with no clear D. Between the trimmed V and J ends, which lost 3 bases and 4 bases, there was a span of 7 bases. This CDR3 region has 13 residues. The germline V gene has CDR1 KGHSH and CDR2 LQKENI. The CDR3 sequence is CASSPDSNQPQHF. In DNA form, the CDR3 reads TGTGCCAGCTCACCGGACTCTAATCAGCCCCAGCATTTT.

V and J are TRBV6-6 and TRBJ1-2, with 8 bases that match TRBD1. Germline CDR1 reads MNHNY; CDR2 reads SVGAGI (reference sequence). With 5 bases clipped from V and 8 bases from J, the junction kept 13 bases outside the gene matches. The CDR3 sequence is 15 residues long. The CDR3 nucleotides are TGTGCCAGCAGTCCCAGGGGGCAGGGGGCAAGGGGCTACACCTTC. Translation gives CASSPRGQGARGYTF.

This clone was picked up one time. The chain uses TRBV6-1 and TRBJ2-7, with D possibly TRBD2 on 5 matching bases. Trimming removed 1 base at V and 2 bases at J, with 6 bases between. The length of the CDR3 is 13 residues. Germline CDR1 and CDR2: MNHNS and SASEGT. Here the CDR3 DNA reads TGTGCCAGCAGTGAAGGGCGGGCCTACGAGCAGTACTTC. Protein: CASSEGRAYEQYF.

The chain recombines TRBV18 with TRBJ1-1; 10 nucleotides line up with TRBD1. From germline, CDR1 is KGHSH and CDR2 LQKENI. There are 13 residues in the CDR3. The V and J ends lost 8 bases and 4 bases, in that order; junction bases with no gene match: 4. This chain's CDR3 is CASRQGAVTEAFF. The CDR3 region has the DNA TGTGCCAGCAGACAGGGGGCGGTCACTGAAGCTTTCTTT.

This clone was detected ten times or more. The junction departs from germline at one end; a sequencing error may be responsible. The chain employs TRBV9 and TRBJ2-3; D could derive from TRBD1 or TRBD2 (5 bases each). The germline gives CDR1 SGDLS, CDR2 YYNGEE. The CDR3 loop spans 15 amino acids. The CDR3: CASSVSSGLGTPSDF. CDR3 bases: TGTGCCAGCAGCGTATCTTCGGGGTTGGGGACGCCAAGTGATTTT.

This chain connects TRBV7-8 to TRBJ2-5, with D possibly TRBD2 on 6 matching bases. V lost 0 bases to trimming and J lost 6 bases, with 11 bases between them. Germline CDR1 SGHVS, CDR2 FQNEAQ. The CDR3 runs 14 residues. The CDR3 region has the DNA TGTGCCAGCAGCTTAGCTCCGGGGAGGCAGACCCAGTACTTC. Its protein product is CASSLAPGRQTQYF.

The V and J genes are TRBV6-1 and TRBJ2-7; no clear D gene. This CDR3 comprises 14 residues. V was trimmed by 0 bases and J by 2 bases, leaving 8 bases between them. Germline CDR1 reads MNHNS; CDR2 reads SASEGT. The CDR3 here is CASSEAIQTYEQYF. The CDR3, as DNA: TGTGCCAGCAGTGAAGCCATACAGACCTACGAGCAGTACTTC.

This clone was seen repeatedly, ten times or more. The chain combines TRBV14 with TRBJ2-5, with no clear D. CDR3 length: 12 residues. Germline V gene data show CDR1 as SGHDN and CDR2 as FVKESK. The V and J ends lost 5 bases and 5 bases respectively, with 9 bases between them. The CDR3 spells CASSLGMETQYF. The CDR3 DNA follows: TGTGCCAGCAGCTTGGGGATGGAGACCCAGTACTTC.

The chain carries TRBV7-9 and TRBJ2-5; tentative D call: TRBD2 (5 bases). V lost 2 bases and J lost 2, with 18 bases in between. Germline V gene lookup returns CDR1 SEHNR and CDR2 FQNEAQ (reference sequence). The CDR3 loop spans 17 amino acids. This CDR3 reads CASSLPLSEGKQETQYF. CDR3 DNA: TGTGCCAGCAGCTTACCTTTGTCCGAGGGAAAACAAGAGACCCAGTACTTC. Based on the CDR3 plus reference TRBV7-9 and TRBJ2-5, the full variable domain is DTGVSQNPRHKITKRGQNVTFRCDPISEHNRLYWYRQTLGQGPEFLTYFQNEAQLEKSRLLSDRFSAERPKGSFSTLEIQRTEQGDSAMYLCASSLPLSEGKQETQYFGPGTRLLVL.

This sequence joins TRBV30 and TRBJ2-3, with 16 bases fitting TRBD2. This CDR3 has 21 amino acids. The ends lost 6 bases at V and 4 bases at J; junction bases unmatched: 22. The germline V gene has CDR1 GTSNPN and CDR2 SVGIG (reference sequence). The chain's CDR3 is CACSGLAGGPVQYGIPDTQYF. The CDR3 DNA reads as TGTGCCTGCTCGGGACTAGCGGGAGGGCCAGTTCAGTACGGTATCCCAGATACGCAGTATTTT.

The chain carries TRBV5-1 and TRBJ2-2, with 9 bases that match TRBD1. The germline gives CDR1 SGHRS, CDR2 YFSETQ. The length of the CDR3 is 15 residues. The ends lost 4 bases at V and 0 bases at J; junction bases unmatched: 1. The CDR3 region has the DNA TGCGCCAGCAGCGGGGACAGGGCGAACACCGGGGAGCTGTTTTTT. Translating it yields CASSGDRANTGELFF.

There are a few counts of this clone. A read error may produce the germline difference seen at one junction end. The V and J genes are TRBV11-2 and TRBJ1-1; TRBD1 might be the D (6 bases). The CDR3 has 16 amino acids. The germline CDR1 and CDR2 sequences are SGHAT and FQNNGV. For the CDR3, the DNA is TGTGCCAGCAGCAAAGACCGGGACACCGGCTACACTGAAGCTCTCTTT. The encoded protein is CASSKDRDTGYTEALF.

This clone was found a few times. The V gene is TRBV5-1, the J gene TRBJ2-2, with 11 bases aligning to TRBD2. This CDR3 has 19 residues. Germline CDR1 is SGHRS and CDR2 is YFSETQ. The V segment lost 3 bases and the J segment 7 bases; nucleotides outside the gene matches: 17. CDR3 protein: CASSSTPYFSGRDGGELFF. The CDR3 DNA follows: TGCGCCAGCAGCTCTACCCCATACTTTAGCGGGAGGGACGGCGGGGAGCTGTTTTTT. The full variable domain, with the rest looked up from reference TRBV5-1 and TRBJ2-2, is KAGVTQTPRYLIKTRGQQVTLSCSPISGHRSVSWYQQTPGQGLQFLFEYFSETQRNKGNFPGRFSGRQFSNSRSEMNVSTLELGDSALYLCASSSTPYFSGRDGGELFFGEGSRLTVL.

This clone has a count of ten or more. The sample has other DNA sequences that encode this CDR3 too. The chain links TRBV15 to TRBJ2-5; no reliable D call. This CDR3 spans 14 amino acids. With 5 bases removed from V and 2 bases from J, the gap between germline ends came to 12 bases. The V gene's germline CDR1 is LNHNV and CDR2 YYDKDF (reference sequence). Written as DNA, the CDR3 is TGTGCCACCAGCCCCAATGGTGTTCAAGAGACCCAGTACTTC. As protein: CATSPNGVQETQYF.

The rearrangement uses TRBV28 and TRBJ1-5; maybe TRBD1 (5 bases). Germline CDR1 and CDR2: MDHEN and SYDVKM. V lost 3 bases and J lost 3, with 12 bases in between. This CDR3 region has 15 residues. DNA of the CDR3: TGTGCCAGCAGTTTGGGACGGCAAGACAATCAGCCCCAGCATTTT. Translating it yields CASSLGRQDNQPQHF.